These 27 T cell receptor beta chains were sequenced from one sample in a study of blood T cell repertoires in COVID-19. Sequencing was performed with immunoSEQ multiplex PCR; in TCRdb, only in-frame clones are kept and a portion is missing. The sample contains 15,000 to 20,000 clones, more than 75% of which appear only once. Specimen: peripheral blood. The receptors were gathered from a man between 60 and 70 years old with active COVID-19.

This chain links TRBV7-6 with TRBJ1-5, with D unclear. The germline V gene has CDR1 SGHVS and CDR2 FNYEAQ. This CDR3 spans 14 amino acids. V was pared by 1 base and J by 5 bases, with 9 bases between. The CDR3 coding sequence is TGTGCCAGCAGCTTAGGGCTAGTTTATCAGCCCCAGCATTTT. This encodes CASSLGLVYQPQHF. The full variable domain, in which reference TRBV7-6 and TRBJ1-5 provide the parts outside the CDR3, is GAGVSQSPRYKVTKRGQDVALRCDPISGHVSLYWYRQALGQGPEFLTYFNYEAQQDKSGLPNDRFSAERPEGSISTLTIQRTEQRDSAMYRCASSLGLVYQPQHFGDGTRLSIL.

This clone is termed medium-sized (0.01 to 0.1%). The V gene is TRBV18, the J gene TRBJ2-1; D may be TRBD2 (7 bases). Germline CDR1 KGHSH, CDR2 LQKENI. CDR3 length: 19 residues. V was trimmed by 2 bases and J by 0 bases, leaving 20 bases between them. CDR3 loop: CASSPFKLSAGASYNEQFF. DNA for the CDR3: TGTGCCAGCTCACCATTTAAGCTTAGTGCGGGGGCCTCCTACAATGAGCAGTTCTTC.

V and J are TRBV2 and TRBJ2-5; no clear D. Germline CDR1 and CDR2: SNHLY and FYNNEI. Between the trimmed V and J ends, which lost 6 bases and 5 bases, there was a span of 16 bases. The CDR3 is 14 residues long. DNA of the CDR3: TGTGCCAGCAGCACCTACTCCGTTTCCGAGACCCAGTACTTC. It encodes CASSTYSVSETQYF.

The V call is TRBV25-1, the J call TRBJ1-1; D call uncertain. The length of the CDR3 is 11 residues. Germline assignment: CDR1 MGHDK and CDR2 SYGVNS. Between the trimmed V and J ends, which lost 5 bases and 8 bases, there was a span of 9 bases. CDR3 DNA: TGTGCCAGCAGTACTCCCGGGGAAGCTTTCTTT. Its protein is CASSTPGEAFF.

V usage is TRBV11-3 and J usage is TRBJ2-2, with D possibly matching TRBD2 (6 bases). Trimming removed 3 bases at V and 8 bases at J, with 10 bases between. CDR1 and CDR2 from the germline V gene are SGHNT and YENEEA. The CDR3 contains 13 residues. The CDR3 region has the DNA TGTGCCAGCAGCTTGGGGGGTTCGGGGGAGCTGTTTTTT. Translation: CASSLGGSGELFF.

This chain connects TRBV27 to TRBJ2-7, with 7 bases aligning to TRBD1. The germline V gene has CDR1 MNHEY and CDR2 SMNVEV (reference sequence). Germline trimming cut 2 bases from V and 5 bases from J; bases unmatched to any gene: 9. This CDR3 region has 15 residues. This CDR3 reads CASSLPGQDNHEQYV. Here the CDR3 DNA reads TGTGCCAGCAGTTTACCTGGACAGGACAACCACGAGCAGTACGTC.

This chain uses TRBV5-4 with TRBJ2-1; TRBD2 aligns across 11 bases. The junction had 3 bases not matched to a gene; V was cut back by 4 bases and J by 0 bases. This CDR3 contains 16 residues. The germline gives CDR1 SGHNT, CDR2 YYREEE (reference sequence). The chain's CDR3 is CASSVSGGASYNEQFF. CDR3 DNA: TGTGCCAGCAGCGTTAGCGGGGGGGCCTCCTACAATGAGCAGTTCTTC.

This chain connects TRBV12-3 or TRBV12-4 to TRBJ1-5; D unclear. Trimming took 0 bases from V and 7 from J, leaving 4 bases between them. The CDR3 is 12 amino acids. The CDR3 DNA reads TGTGCCAGCAGTTTAGCTGGCCAGCCCCAGCATTTT. Translating it yields CASSLAGQPQHF.

This sequence joins TRBV27 and TRBJ2-2; TRBD2 aligns across 9 bases. Germline V gives CDR1 MNHEY, CDR2 SMNVEV (reference sequence). Trimming cost V 8 bases and J 4 bases; bases outside gene matches: 14. This CDR3 has 17 amino acids. This chain's CDR3 is CASVRERGVVGTGELFF. Written as DNA, the CDR3 is TGTGCCAGCGTAAGAGAGCGGGGGGTGGTGGGCACCGGGGAGCTGTTTTTT.

J is TRBJ2-2 and V is TRBV6-5, with D possibly matching TRBD2 (5 bases). V was trimmed by 4 bases and J by 1 base, leaving 7 bases between them. The CDR3 spans 14 residues. Germline lookup yields CDR1 MNHEY and CDR2 SVGAGI. CDR3 protein: CASSFSVNTGELFF. The CDR3 coding sequence is TGTGCCAGCAGTTTTAGCGTGAACACCGGGGAGCTGTTTTTT.

As to this clone: A junction end diverges from the germline sequence, so it may reflect a read error. Within the sample, other DNA sequences also encode this same CDR3. V and J are TRBV3-1 (or the pseudogene TRBV3-2) and TRBJ2-6, with 8 bases lining up with TRBD1. Germline V gene sequence: CDR1 LGHDT, CDR2 YNNKEL (reference sequence). CDR3 length equals 17 residues. CDR3 nucleotide sequence: TGTGCCAGCAGCGGACAGGGAACGTACTCTGGAGCCAACGTCCTGACTTTC. Residues: CASSGQGTYSGANVLTF.

The rearrangement joins TRBV2 to TRBJ1-1; D gene ambiguous. CDR3 size: 13 residues. Germline assignment: CDR1 SNHLY and CDR2 FYNNEI. V gave up 3 bases and J gave up 5 bases, with 10 bases separating them. CDR3 sequence (DNA): TGTGCCAGCAGTGAGATGATGAGGACTGAAGCTTTCTTT. Its protein is CASSEMMRTEAFF.

This clone was counted once. J is TRBJ2-1 and V is TRBV7-8; 12 bases align to TRBD2. The V gene end was trimmed by 4 bases and the J gene end by 10 bases; junction bases not matched to a gene: 8. There are 15 residues in the CDR3. The germline CDR1 and CDR2 sequences are SGHVS and FQNEAQ. CDR3: CASSSTSGGRSEQFF. CDR3 sequence (DNA): TGTGCCAGCAGCTCCACTAGCGGGGGGCGAAGCGAGCAGTTCTTC.

The CDR3 DNA follows: TGTGCCAGCAGCGACAGGACAGGTTCTGAAGCTTTCTTT. This encodes CASSDRTGSEAFF. The chain recombines TRBV9 with TRBJ1-1; 7 bases align to TRBD1. V was pared by 3 bases and J by 6 bases, with 5 bases of the junction left unmatched. This CDR3 contains 13 residues. Looked up from germline, CDR1 is SGDLS and CDR2 is YYNGEE.

This clone was detected only once. The chain links TRBV5-1 to TRBJ2-3; TRBD2 aligns across 9 bases. The CDR3 runs 18 residues. The V gene's germline CDR1 is SGHRS and CDR2 YFSETQ. Trimming took 4 bases from V and 0 from J; bases not matched to a gene: 12. CDR3 protein: CASSHPPSGTSSTDTQYF. CDR3 coding DNA: TGCGCCAGCAGCCACCCGCCTAGCGGGACCTCTAGCACAGATACGCAGTATTTT.

The chain employs TRBV14 and TRBJ1-3; D unclear. The V and J ends lost 2 bases and 2 bases respectively, with 7 bases between them. The CDR3 sequence is 14 residues long. Germline CDR1 reads SGHDN; CDR2 reads FVKESK. Here the CDR3 reads CASSQLQAGNTIYF. In DNA, the CDR3 is TGTGCCAGCAGCCAACTCCAGGCTGGAAACACCATATATTTT.

The V gene is TRBV3-1 (or the pseudogene TRBV3-2), the J gene TRBJ1-2, with D perhaps matching TRBD1 (6 bases). V was cut by 0 bases and J by 4 bases, with 12 bases left in between. There are 15 residues in the CDR3. The V gene's germline CDR1 is LGHDT and CDR2 YNNKEL (reference sequence). CDR3 residues: CASSQEARGAYGYTF. In nucleotides, the CDR3 is TGTGCCAGCAGCCAAGAGGCCCGGGGGGCCTATGGCTACACCTTC.

The V and J genes are TRBV18 and TRBJ2-1; 13 positions agree with TRBD2. The junction had 5 bases not matched to a gene; V was cut back by 6 bases and J by 6 bases. The CDR3 is made up of 15 amino acids. Germline values: CDR1 KGHSH, CDR2 LQKENI. The CDR3 here is CASSRTSGGANEQFF. CDR3 DNA: TGTGCCAGCTCTCGCACTAGCGGGGGGGCCAATGAGCAGTTCTTC. The full variable domain, rest sourced from reference TRBV18 and TRBJ2-1, is NAGVMQNPRHLVRRRGQEARLRCSPMKGHSHVYWYRQLPEEGLKFMVYLQKENIIDESGMPKERFSAEFPKEGPSILRIQQVVRGDSAAYFCASSRTSGGANEQFFGPGTRLTVL.

V is TRBV9 and J is TRBJ2-1, with 9 bases aligning to TRBD2. J gave up 5 bases and V 0 bases, and 6 bases lay outside the gene matches. This CDR3 is 16 amino acids long. Germline V lookup: CDR1 SGDLS, CDR2 YYNGEE. CDR3 sequence (DNA): TGTGCCAGCAGCGTAGCTGGGCGGGGGGGTGACAATGAGCAGTTCTTC. Protein sequence: CASSVAGRGGDNEQFF.

The gene calls are TRBV28 and TRBJ2-1; D perhaps matches TRBD1 (6 bases). CDR1 and CDR2 (germline): MDHEN, SYDVKM. The CDR3 loop spans 14 amino acids. V was pared by 6 bases and J by 10 bases, with 19 bases between. CDR3 bases: TGTGCCAGCAGCTATTCCTCAGGGGCCCTCGAGCAGTTCTTC. The encoded protein is CASSYSSGALEQFF.

J is TRBJ2-1 and V is TRBV2, with D tentatively TRBD1 (6 bases). The V and J ends lost 5 bases and 12 bases respectively, with 23 bases between them. Germline V gene lookup returns CDR1 SNHLY and CDR2 FYNNEI. This CDR3 is built from 15 residues. The CDR3 protein is CASSPRGGVRGVQFF. The CDR3 nucleotides are TGTGCCAGCAGTCCCAGGGGTGGGGTCCGGGGTGTGCAGTTCTTC.

The gene calls are TRBV19 and TRBJ1-2; D uncertain. V was pared by 4 bases and J by 6 bases, with 12 bases between. Germline V lookup: CDR1 LNHDA, CDR2 SQIVND (reference sequence). The CDR3 sequence is 13 residues long. DNA of the CDR3: TGTGCCAGTAGTAATCGGGGTATGGATGGCTACACCTTC. Residues: CASSNRGMDGYTF.

This chain joins TRBV4-1 and TRBJ1-3; 7 bases line up with TRBD1. This CDR3 contains 15 residues. CDR1 and CDR2 (germline): MGHRA, YSYEKL. J was trimmed by 4 bases and V by 3 bases; bases with no gene match: 6. CDR3 protein: CASSQTGYPGNTIYF. As DNA, the CDR3 is TGCGCCAGCAGCCAGACAGGGTATCCGGGAAACACCATATATTTT.

The CDR3 region has the DNA TGCGCCAGCAGTGACCGGGACATTAATTCACCCCTCCACTTT. Its protein product is CASSDRDINSPLHF. V is TRBV10-1 and J is TRBJ1-6; D might be TRBD1 (6 bases). CDR1 WNHNN and CDR2 SYGVQD come from the germline V gene (reference sequence). V was clipped by 3 bases and J by 6 bases, with 9 bases between them. This CDR3 is built from 14 residues.

The chain links TRBV5-6 to TRBJ1-1, with 7 bases matching TRBD1. V was pared by 3 bases and J by 6 bases, with 8 bases of the junction left unmatched. The CDR3 is made up of 14 amino acids. Germline V CDR1 and CDR2: SGHDT, YYEEEE. CDR3 sequence: CASSSTGISAEAFF. The CDR3 DNA follows: TGTGCCAGCAGCTCGACAGGGATTAGCGCTGAAGCTTTCTTT.

The sample holds one count of this clone. V usage is TRBV5-1 and J usage is TRBJ2-2; D not certain. The CDR3 runs to 15 residues. Germline V lookup: CDR1 SGHRS, CDR2 YFSETQ. Between the trimmed V and J ends, which lost 0 bases and 6 bases, there was a span of 12 bases. This chain's CDR3 is CASSLAIGFSGELFF. The CDR3 DNA reads TGCGCCAGCAGCTTGGCCATCGGTTTCTCCGGGGAGCTGTTTTTT.

V gene TRBV6-5 combines with J gene TRBJ1-6; 8 positions agree with TRBD1. Per germline, CDR1 MNHEY and CDR2 SVGAGI. CDR3 length: 12 amino acids. The CDR3 DNA reads TGTGCTCACGGACAGGGAAATTCACCCCTCCACTTT. Translating gives CAHGQGNSPLHF.